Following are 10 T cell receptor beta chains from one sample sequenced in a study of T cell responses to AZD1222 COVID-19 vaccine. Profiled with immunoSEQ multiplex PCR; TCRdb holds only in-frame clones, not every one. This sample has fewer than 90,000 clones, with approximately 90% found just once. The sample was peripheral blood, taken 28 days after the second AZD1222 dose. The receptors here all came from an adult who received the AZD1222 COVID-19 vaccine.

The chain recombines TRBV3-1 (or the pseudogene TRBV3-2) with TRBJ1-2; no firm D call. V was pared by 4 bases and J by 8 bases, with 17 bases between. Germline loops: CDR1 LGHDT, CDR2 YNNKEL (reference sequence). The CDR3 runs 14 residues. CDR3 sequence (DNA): TGTGCCAGCAGCCTAACGGACGCCCGAGGGGGCTACACCTTC. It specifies CASSLTDARGGYTF.

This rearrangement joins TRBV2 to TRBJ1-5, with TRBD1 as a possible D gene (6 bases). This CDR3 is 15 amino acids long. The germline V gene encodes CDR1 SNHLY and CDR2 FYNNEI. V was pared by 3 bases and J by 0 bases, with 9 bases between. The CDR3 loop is CASSDQGHSNQPQHF. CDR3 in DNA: TGTGCCAGCAGTGATCAGGGACATAGCAATCAGCCCCAGCATTTT.

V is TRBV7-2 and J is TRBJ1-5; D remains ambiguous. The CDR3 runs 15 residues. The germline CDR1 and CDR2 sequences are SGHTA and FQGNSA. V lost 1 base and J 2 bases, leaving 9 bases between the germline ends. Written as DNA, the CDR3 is TGTGCCAGCAGCTTAGTTCCCGGGGGCAATCAGCCCCAGCATTTT. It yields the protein CASSLVPGGNQPQHF.

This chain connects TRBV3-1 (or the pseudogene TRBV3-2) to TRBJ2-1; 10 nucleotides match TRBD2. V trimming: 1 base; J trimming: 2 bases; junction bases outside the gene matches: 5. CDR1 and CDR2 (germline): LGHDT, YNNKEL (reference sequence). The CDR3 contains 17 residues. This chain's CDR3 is CASSQVLAGAAYNEQFF. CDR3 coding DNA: TGTGCCAGCAGCCAAGTCCTAGCGGGGGCCGCCTACAATGAGCAGTTCTTC.

CDR3 protein: CASSPRPGQHYGYTF. CDR3 nucleotides: TGTGCCAGCAGCCCCCGGCCGGGGCAACACTATGGCTACACCTTC. This sequence joins TRBV7-2 and TRBJ1-2; possible D gene TRBD1, 5 bases. Looked up from germline, CDR1 is SGHTA and CDR2 is FQGNSA. The germline V and J ends were trimmed by 5 bases and 3 bases, with 16 bases remaining between them. The CDR3 has 15 amino acids. The whole variable domain, remainder taken from reference TRBV7-2 and TRBJ1-2, is GAGVSQSPSNKVTEKGKDVELRCDPISGHTALYWYRQSLGQGLEFLIYFQGNSAPDKSGLPSDRFSAERTGGSVSTLTIQRTQQEDSAVYLCASSPRPGQHYGYTFGSGTRLTVV.

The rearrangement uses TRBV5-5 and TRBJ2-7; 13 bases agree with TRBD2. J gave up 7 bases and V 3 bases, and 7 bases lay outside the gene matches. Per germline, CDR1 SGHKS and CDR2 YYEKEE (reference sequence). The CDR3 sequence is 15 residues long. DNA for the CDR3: TGTGCCAGCAGCTCGACTAGCGGGGGGCCTGGAGAGCAGTACTTC. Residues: CASSSTSGGPGEQYF.

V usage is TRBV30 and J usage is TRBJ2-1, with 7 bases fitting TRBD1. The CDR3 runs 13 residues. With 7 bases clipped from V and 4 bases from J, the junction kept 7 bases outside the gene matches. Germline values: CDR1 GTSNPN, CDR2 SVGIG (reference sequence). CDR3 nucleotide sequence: TGTGCCTTGACGGGACAGTATTACAATGAGCAGTTCTTC. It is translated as CALTGQYYNEQFF.

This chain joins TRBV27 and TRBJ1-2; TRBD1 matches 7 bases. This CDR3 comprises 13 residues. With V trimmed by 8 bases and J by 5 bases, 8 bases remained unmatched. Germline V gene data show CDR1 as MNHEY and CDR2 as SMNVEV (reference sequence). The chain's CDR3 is CASSRGQMYGYTF. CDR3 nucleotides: TGTGCCAGCTCTCGGGGACAGATGTATGGCTACACCTTC.

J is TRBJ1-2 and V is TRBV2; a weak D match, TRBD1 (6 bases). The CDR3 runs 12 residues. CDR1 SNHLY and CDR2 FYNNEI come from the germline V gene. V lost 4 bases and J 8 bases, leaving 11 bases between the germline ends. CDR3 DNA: TGTGCCAGCAGTGGACAGGTAGCCGGCTACACCTTC. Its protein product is CASSGQVAGYTF.

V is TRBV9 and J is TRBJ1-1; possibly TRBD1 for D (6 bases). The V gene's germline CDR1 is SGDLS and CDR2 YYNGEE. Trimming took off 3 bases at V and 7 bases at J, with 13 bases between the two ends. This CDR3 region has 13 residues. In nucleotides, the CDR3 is TGTGCCAGCAGCGGGCCGGGACACGTTGAAGCTTTCTTT. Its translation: CASSGPGHVEAFF.